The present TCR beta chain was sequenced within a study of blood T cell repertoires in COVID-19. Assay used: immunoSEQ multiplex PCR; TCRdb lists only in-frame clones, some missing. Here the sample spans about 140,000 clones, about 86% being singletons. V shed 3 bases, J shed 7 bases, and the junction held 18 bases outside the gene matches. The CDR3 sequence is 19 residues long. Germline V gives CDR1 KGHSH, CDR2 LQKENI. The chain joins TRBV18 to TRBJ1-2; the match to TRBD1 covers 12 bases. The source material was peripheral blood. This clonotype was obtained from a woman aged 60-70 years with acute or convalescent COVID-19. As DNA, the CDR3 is TGTGCCAGCTCACCTTTTCCTGTCGTACCGGGACAGGGGGCAGGTGGCTACACCTTC. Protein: CASSPFPVVPGQGAGGYTF. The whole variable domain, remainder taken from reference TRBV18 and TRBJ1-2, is NAGVMQNPRHLVRRRGQEARLRCSPMKGHSHVYWYRQLPEEGLKFMVYLQKENIIDESGMPKERFSAEFPKEGPSILRIQQVVRGDSAAYFCASSPFPVVPGQGAGGYTFGSGTRLTVV.